Listed below are T cell receptor beta chains from one sample, sequenced in a study of blood T cell repertoires in COVID-19. The table came from immunoSEQ multiplex PCR; TCRdb's copy has only in-frame clones and leaves some out. This table holds about 140,000 clones, under 90% found once. The source material was peripheral blood. These receptors came from a man between 65 and 85 years old who had recovered from COVID-19. CDR3s include the opening cysteine and the closing phenylalanine or tryptophan. The order of the fields is CDR3 protein, CDR3 DNA, D gene, clone size, J gene, V gene. D genes are given only for firm matches. Clone sizes are given selectively: once, few, many, or a class where the clone is expanded.

CATSTRLAGGREQYF,TGTGCCACCAGCACTCGGCTAGCGGGAGGGAGAGAGCAGTACTTC,TRBD2,NA,TRBJ2-7,TRBV15
CASSATTGTDQETQYF,TGTGCCAGCAGCGCAACTACCGGGACAGACCAAGAGACCCAGTACTTC,TRBD1,NA,TRBJ2-5,TRBV7-8
CASSPSGLTQFF,TGTGCCAGCAGCCCGTCAGGACTGACTCAGTTCTTC,NA,NA,TRBJ2-1,TRBV12-3/TRBV12-4
CASSLAYGIRQPQHF,TGTGCCAGCAGCTTGGCTTACGGGATTCGTCAGCCCCAGCATTTT,NA,few,TRBJ1-5,TRBV5-5
CASTRTGWRNEQFF,TGTGCCAGCACCAGGACAGGGTGGCGTAATGAGCAGTTCTTC,TRBD1,few,TRBJ2-1,TRBV5-4
CASSPRRTGTSEAFF,TGTGCCAGCTCACCACGGCGGACAGGGACGAGTGAAGCTTTCTTT,TRBD1,many,TRBJ1-1,TRBV18
CASSESRTGEQYF,TGCGCCAGCAGTGAGTCGCGGACGGGGGAGCAGTACTTC,NA,NA,TRBJ2-7,TRBV10-2
CASSLGRRGTGELFF,TGTGCCAGCAGCCTTGGACGCCGGGGCACCGGGGAGCTGTTTTTT,NA,NA,TRBJ2-2,TRBV7-2
CASVMGRLNTEAFF,TGTGCTAGTGTTATGGGGCGGCTGAACACTGAAGCTTTCTTT,NA,NA,TRBJ1-1,TRBV12-5
CASSQGQGMGYGYTF,TGCGCCAGCAGCCAAGGACAGGGGATGGGCTATGGCTACACCTTC,TRBD1,NA,TRBJ1-2,TRBV4-1